A selection of T cell receptor beta chains follows, all from one sample in a study of T cells in Graves' hyperthyroidism and ophthalmopathy. Each CDR3 protein is one row after TCRdb ran MiXCR on the multiplex PCR reads. The table lists some 400,000 distinct CDR3 sequences, roughly 12% of them singletons. Specimen: blood. The receptors derive from a man aged 30 to 39 with Graves' hyperthyroidism that later progressed to Graves' ophthalmopathy. Both conserved end residues are part of each CDR3. A D gene is named only where the DNA matches it firmly. Where a row states a size, it is once, few, many or the class of an expanded clone; other rows omit it.

d_call,v_call,clone_size,j_call,cdr3_nt,cdr3_aa
TRBD1,TRBV28,many,TRBJ2-1,TGTGCCAGCGGCTTAAACGGTCCAGGGGGCTATGAGCAGTTCTTC,CASGLNGPGGYEQFF
.,TRBV3-1,.,TRBJ2-7,TGTGCCAGCAGTCCCACCCTGCGGAAGCAGTACTTC,CASSPTLRKQYF
.,TRBV20-1,many,TRBJ1-1,TGCAGTGCTGGCGGACTTACGAACACTGAAGCTTTCTTT,CSAGGLTNTEAFF
.,TRBV9,.,TRBJ2-2,TGTGCCAGCAGCGCGGGACAAACGAACACCGGGGAGCTGTTTTTT,CASSAGQTNTGELFF
.,TRBV3-1,many,TRBJ2-7,TGTGCCAGCAGCCAAGAGCCGTCGGGGGACGAGCAGTACTTC,CASSQEPSGDEQYF
.,TRBV7-3,few,TRBJ2-7,TGTGCCAGCAGCTCGACAGGACAATCAGGCGAGCAGTACTTC,CASSSTGQSGEQYF
TRBD1,TRBV5-1,many,TRBJ1-1,TGCGCCAGCAGCACAGGGGGCTTGTCTGAAGCTTTCTTT,CASSTGGLSEAFF
.,TRBV20-1,few,TRBJ1-5,TGCAGTGCTAGAGGGGACCTCAATCAGCCCCAGCATTTT,CSARGDLNQPQHF
TRBD2,TRBV12-3/TRBV12-4,many,TRBJ2-3,TGTGCCAGCAGTTTGGTGACTAGCGGCCGTAGCACAGATACGCAGTATTTT,CASSLVTSGRSTDTQYF
.,TRBV27,.,TRBJ2-3,TGTGCCAGCAGTTTGGGAGGCGGTCTCCAGTATTTT,CASSLGGGLQYF
.,TRBV6-1,many,TRBJ1-5,TGTGCCAGCAGTGTCGGTGTGGGTAATCAGCCCCAGCATTTT,CASSVGVGNQPQHF
.,TRBV11-1,many,TRBJ2-1,TGTGCCAGCACCAGAGACGGTGAGCAGTTCTTC,CASTRDGEQFF
TRBD1,TRBV7-9,few,TRBJ2-3,TGTGCCAGCAGCTCCAGGGGGCGCGTAGATACGCAGTATTTT,CASSSRGRVDTQYF
.,TRBV6-1,few,TRBJ2-4,TGTGCCAGCAGGCAAGACAAAAACATTCAGTACTTC,CASRQDKNIQYF
.,TRBV4-1,.,TRBJ2-1,TGCGCCAGCAGCTCTCGACAGGTCCGGGATGAGCAGTTCTTC,CASSSRQVRDEQFF
TRBD2,TRBV3-1,many,TRBJ2-1,TGTGCCAGCAGCTCCAGGACTAGCGGGGGGCGGGAGCAGTTCTTC,CASSSRTSGGREQFF
.,TRBV6-1,.,TRBJ2-7,TGTGCCAGCAGGCTTTCGGCAGGCGAGCAGTACTTC,CASRLSAGEQYF
.,TRBV6-1,.,TRBJ1-2,TGTGCCAGCAGGTCCAGGGGAATTTCTGGCTACACCTTC,CASRSRGISGYTF
TRBD1,TRBV12-3/TRBV12-4,few,TRBJ1-4,TGTGCCAGCAGTCGAGGACAGGGGGGAAATGAAAAACTGTTTTTT,CASSRGQGGNEKLFF
.,TRBV6-1,many,TRBJ2-3,TGTGCCAGCAATAAGGCGAGAAGCACAGATACGCAGTATTTT,CASNKARSTDTQYF
.,TRBV10-3,many,TRBJ2-7,TGTGCCATCAGTGAGTCCCAAGGGACAAAAGAGCAGTACTTC,CAISESQGTKEQYF
TRBD2,TRBV4-1,.,TRBJ2-7,TGCGCCAGCAGCCAAGGTAGCGGGGGTGTCTACGAGCAGTACTTC,CASSQGSGGVYEQYF
TRBD1,TRBV5-4,few,TRBJ1-2,TGTGCCAGCAGCTTAAAGTGGAAGATTAGGACAGGGGAAAACTATGGCTACACCTTC,CASSLKWKIRTGENYGYTF
.,TRBV11-3,few,TRBJ2-6,TGTGCCAGCAGGCCGTCTGGGGCCAACGTCCTGACTTTC,CASRPSGANVLTF
TRBD2,TRBV20-1,many,TRBJ2-3,TGCAGTGCTACCGCCCCGAGCGGGGCGAGCACAGATACGCAGTATTTT,CSATAPSGASTDTQYF
.,TRBV5-1,.,TRBJ2-2,TGCGCCAGCAGCTGGGACGGCGCGACCGGGGAGCTGTTTTTT,CASSWDGATGELFF
.,TRBV3-1,many,TRBJ2-7,TGTGCCAGCAGCCCCCGACAGGCTACCTACGAGCAGTACTTC,CASSPRQATYEQYF
.,TRBV20-1,.,TRBJ1-1,TGCAGTGCTAGGCCGGGCAGCCGAATGTCGTACACTGAAGCTTTCTTT,CSARPGSRMSYTEAFF
.,TRBV5-1,many,TRBJ1-1,TGCGCCAGCAGCACCGGGACACCGAACACTGAAGCTTTCTTT,CASSTGTPNTEAFF
.,TRBV20-1,few,TRBJ1-4,TGCAGTGCTAGAGGCGGGACAAACAATCGGAAACTGTTTTTT,CSARGGTNNRKLFF
TRBD1,TRBV5-1,once,TRBJ2-1,TGCGCCAGCAGCTTGTTGGGACAGGAGCCCTTAAGCTCCTACAATGAGCAGTTCTTC,CASSLLGQEPLSSYNEQFF
TRBD1,TRBV6-1,many,TRBJ2-1,TGTGCCAGCACCCAAGGGTGGGACAGGGGCTACAATGAGCAGTTCTTC,CASTQGWDRGYNEQFF
.,TRBV20-1,many,TRBJ2-7,TGCAGTGCAAGGATTACGAGCTCCTACGAGCAGTACTTC,CSARITSSYEQYF